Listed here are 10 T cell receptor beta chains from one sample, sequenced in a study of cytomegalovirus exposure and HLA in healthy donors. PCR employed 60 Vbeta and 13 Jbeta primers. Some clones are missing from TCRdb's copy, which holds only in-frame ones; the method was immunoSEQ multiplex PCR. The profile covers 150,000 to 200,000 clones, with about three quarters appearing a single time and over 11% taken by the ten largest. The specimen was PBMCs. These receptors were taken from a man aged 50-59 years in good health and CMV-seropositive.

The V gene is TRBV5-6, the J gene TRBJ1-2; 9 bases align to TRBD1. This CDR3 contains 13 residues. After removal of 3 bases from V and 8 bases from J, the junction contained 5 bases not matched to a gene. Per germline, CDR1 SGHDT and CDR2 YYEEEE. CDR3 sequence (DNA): TGTGCCAGCAGCTGGGGGACAGGGCGAGGCTACACCTTC. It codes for CASSWGTGRGYTF. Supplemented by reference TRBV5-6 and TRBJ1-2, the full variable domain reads DAGVTQSPTHLIKTRGQQVTLRCSPKSGHDTVSWYQQALGQGPQFIFQYYEEEERQRGNFPDRFSGHQFPNYSSELNVNALLLGDSALYLCASSWGTGRGYTFGSGTRLTVV.

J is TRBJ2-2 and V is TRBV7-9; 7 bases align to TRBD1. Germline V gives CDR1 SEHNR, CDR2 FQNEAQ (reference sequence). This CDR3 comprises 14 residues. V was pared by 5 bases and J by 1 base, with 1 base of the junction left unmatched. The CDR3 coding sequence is TGTGCCAGCAGCCGACAGGGGAACACCGGGGAGCTGTTTTTT. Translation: CASSRQGNTGELFF.

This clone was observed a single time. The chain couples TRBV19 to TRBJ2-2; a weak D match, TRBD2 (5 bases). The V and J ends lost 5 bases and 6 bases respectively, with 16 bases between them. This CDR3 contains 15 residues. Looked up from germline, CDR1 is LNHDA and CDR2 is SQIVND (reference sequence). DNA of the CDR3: TGTGCCAGTAGTTATCCGGGGTTAATCGCCGGGGAGCTGTTTTTT. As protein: CASSYPGLIAGELFF.

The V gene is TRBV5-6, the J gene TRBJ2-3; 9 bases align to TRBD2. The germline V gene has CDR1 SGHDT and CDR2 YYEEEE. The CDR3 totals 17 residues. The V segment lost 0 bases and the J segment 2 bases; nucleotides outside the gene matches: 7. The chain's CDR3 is CASSLVGTSWSTDTQYF. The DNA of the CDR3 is TGTGCCAGCAGCTTGGTGGGGACTAGCTGGTCCACAGATACGCAGTATTTT.

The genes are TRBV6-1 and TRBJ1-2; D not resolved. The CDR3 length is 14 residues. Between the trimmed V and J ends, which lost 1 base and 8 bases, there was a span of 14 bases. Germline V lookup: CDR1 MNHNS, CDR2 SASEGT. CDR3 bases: TGTGCCAGCAGTGAAGGGGTGGGCAGTCCGGGCTACACCTTC. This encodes CASSEGVGSPGYTF.

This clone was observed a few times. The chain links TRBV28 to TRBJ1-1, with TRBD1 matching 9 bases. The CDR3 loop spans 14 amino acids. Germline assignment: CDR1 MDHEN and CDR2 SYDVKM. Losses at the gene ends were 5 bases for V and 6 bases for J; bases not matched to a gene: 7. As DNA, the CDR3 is TGTGCCAGCAGTCCTCAACAGGGGGCAGCTGAAGCTTTCTTT. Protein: CASSPQQGAAEAFF.

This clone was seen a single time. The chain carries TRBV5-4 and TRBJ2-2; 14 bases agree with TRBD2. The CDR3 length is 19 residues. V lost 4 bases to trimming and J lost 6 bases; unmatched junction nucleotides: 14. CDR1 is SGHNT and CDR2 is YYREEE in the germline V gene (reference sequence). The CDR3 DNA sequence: TGTGCCAGCAGCCTACGGACTAGCGGGGGGCCTCTGAAGGCCGGGGAGCTGTTTTTT. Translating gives CASSLRTSGGPLKAGELFF.

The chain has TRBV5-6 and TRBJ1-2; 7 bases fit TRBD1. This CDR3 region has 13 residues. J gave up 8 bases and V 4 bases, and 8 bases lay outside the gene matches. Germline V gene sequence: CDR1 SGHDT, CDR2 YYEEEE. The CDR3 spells CASSLDRAGGYTF. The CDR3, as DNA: TGTGCCAGCAGCCTAGACAGGGCGGGAGGCTACACCTTC.

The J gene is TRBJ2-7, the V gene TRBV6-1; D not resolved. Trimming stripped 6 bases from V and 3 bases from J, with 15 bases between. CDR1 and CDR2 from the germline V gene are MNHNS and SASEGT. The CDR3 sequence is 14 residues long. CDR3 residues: CASRPQVVIYEQYF. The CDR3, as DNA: TGTGCCAGCAGACCCCAGGTCGTAATCTACGAGCAGTACTTC.

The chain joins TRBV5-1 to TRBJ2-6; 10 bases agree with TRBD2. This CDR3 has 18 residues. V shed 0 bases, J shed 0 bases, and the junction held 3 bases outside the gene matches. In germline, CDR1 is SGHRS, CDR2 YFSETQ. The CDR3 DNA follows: TGCGCCAGCAGCTTGGACCCTAGCGGGGGCTCTGGGGCCAACGTCCTGACTTTC. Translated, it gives CASSLDPSGGSGANVLTF.